This T cell receptor (beta chain) came from a study of cytomegalovirus exposure and HLA in healthy donors. A single count supports this clone. PCR used 60 Vbeta primers and 13 Jbeta primers. The assay was immunoSEQ multiplex PCR, and TCRdb's table has in-frame clones only and misses some. The table has 90,000 to 150,000 clones, 65% to 80% seen once. Material for sequencing was PBMCs. The receptor was derived from a human donor in good health.

The CDR3 nucleotides read TGCGCCAGGCAGACTAGCGGGAGACACAATGAGCAGTTCTTC. It codes for CARQTSGRHNEQFF. V usage is TRBV5-1 and J usage is TRBJ2-1; TRBD2 agrees at 12 bases. J lost 5 bases, V lost 8 bases, and 5 bases had no gene match. This CDR3 is 14 amino acids long. Per the germline V gene, CDR1 is SGHRS and CDR2 is YFSETQ.